This T cell receptor (beta chain) was obtained from a study of cytomegalovirus exposure and HLA in healthy donors (dated by TCRdb to the late 2010s). About the study as a whole: An earlier analysis of several hundred of the donors reported 250 to 350 Gb of sequence data and more than 90 million unique TCR beta sequences from roughly 180 million T cells. The number of typed donors differed by locus: about 620-630 for A, B, C, DRB1 and DQB1; 500 to 550 for DQA1; approximately 610 for DPA1; and about 470 for DPB1. Rather than using new phenotypic data, the later analysis identified candidate immune exposures from TCR beta sequences and from how often those sequences occurred across donors. A later genetic analysis used genome-wide SNP genotypes for about three fifths of the roughly 700 donors, treating that subset as a discovery cohort. The study aimed to test whether signatures of past pathogen exposure could be identified by cataloging public T cell receptors. Among the roughly 430 genotyped donors, roughly 80% belonged to the genetic ancestry cluster associated with self-reported Caucasian donors. High-throughput TCR immunosequencing, statistical association of individual TCRs with disease status, and machine learning were combined to predict cytomegalovirus infection status. Donor age, sex, ethnicity and CMV serostatus were compiled together with the repertoire data. Along with the approximately 700-subject first cohort, a separate validation cohort of some 130 different subjects was used. Four or five DR-DQ haplotypes were treated as single units for association and clustering because of strong linkage in the cohort. A later analysis re-analyzed previously published TCR beta repertoires from 666 donors and added high-resolution HLA genotyping to study TCR occurrence patterns. The T cell repertoires of some 670 subjects were profiled by immunosequencing and related to cytomegalovirus serostatus. An earlier analysis of several hundred of the donors used high-throughput TCR beta sequencing to judge whether each TCR beta V gene segment behaved as functional or pseudogenic. Every repertoire in the discovery cohort had been generated on one and the same sequencing platform. HLA typing covered class I and class II loci at four-digit resolution. Among 398 genotyped donors of the cohort, an average of approximately 240,000 unique TCR beta nucleotide sequences were sequenced per donor, roughly 18% of them non-productive. Roughly 300 gigabases of sequencing data and approximately 93 million unique TCR sequences were included in an early release covering around 600 HLA-typed donors. Broader findings and caveats from the paper: A later analysis reported that several top co-occurrence clusters appeared linked to parvovirus B19, influenza, CMV and Epstein-Barr virus. A few of the identified cytomegalovirus-associated TCR beta chains were confirmed in vitro to be specific for cytomegalovirus antigens. An association between a missense DCLRE1C variant and V-gene and J-gene trimming of TCR beta chains was found in a later genetic analysis and replicated in an independent cohort. While some public TCRs were present in many individuals, most TCR sequences turned up only very rarely across donors. Compared with the 666-donor mean, donors in an Asian-associated ancestry cluster had fewer N-insertions in productive TCRs, according to a later genetic analysis. The sequencing pipeline was judged likely to have produced a cluster of highly shared sequence variants as a technical artifact. This cohort had only TCR beta chains sequenced, and the lack of alpha or paired-chain data limited which features could be detected. The study listed over 150 TCR beta chains as associated with cytomegalovirus. In both the original and validation cohorts, the classifier was reported to diagnose cytomegalovirus status with high specificity and sensitivity. Specific HLA alleles were associated with roughly 17,000 TCR beta sequences at a false discovery rate of 0.05 in a later analysis. Because the 87-base-pair reads could not distinguish some IMGT-functional V segments, including TRBV6-2 and TRBV6-3, those segments were excluded. In a later analysis, HLA-associated TCR beta chains were found to be more clonally expanded and to have lower generation probabilities than equally common non-associated chains. A later analysis found that TCR association rates varied across HLA loci, with DRB1 alleles showing the most associated TCRs and HLA-C alleles the fewest. Roughly uniform sequencing depth across donors was assumed in presence/absence analyses, although this assumption may not hold. A later analysis found that most CMV-associated TCR beta chains appeared HLA-restricted, with HLA associations seemingly driven largely by CMV exposure. Strong co-occurrence of HLA alleles, especially DR and DQ, made assigning TCR associations to individual alleles difficult. An earlier analysis of 450 to 750 of the donors showed that most TCR beta V segments appeared in productive rearrangements either about 87% or about 30% of the time, which broadly matched IMGT annotations. The only immune exposure information available for the cohort was CMV serostatus. A further reported finding was that TCR beta sequences accurately predicted the HLA-A and HLA-B alleles for most subjects in the first cohort. Correlated functional status among segregating V segments might reflect linkage disequilibrium, but an unknown experimental factor could not be ruled out. About 15 rarely observed V segments, including chromosome 9 orphons, were excluded from the earlier analysis of a few hundred of the donors because counts were too low. The authors suggested that the approach could potentially be extended to other disease states and immunological phenotypes. Because some donors lacked HLA typing at each locus, the association tests relied only on the typed subset.

About this clone itself: Its antigen specificity is not known. Per-nucleotide qualities are absent, and no much larger clonotype sits a single base away.

The cohort was made up of 666 healthy bone marrow donors. At the time of sampling, every cohort member was nominally healthy, though immune exposures that went unrecorded were likely present. The donor was CMV seropositive and belonged to the group of over 250 seropositive cohort members. A peripheral blood sample was provided by each donor, and peripheral blood mononuclear cells were used for TCR beta sequencing. The Qiagen DNeasy Blood Extraction Kit was used to extract genomic DNA from the blood cell samples. From the cysteine through the phenylalanine, the CDR3 covers 17 amino acids. Of all the DNA, just the CDR3 is kept, 51 bases in frame from base 1. Taken from the germline V gene (reference sequence), the CDR1 and CDR2 loops are LNHDA and SQIVND. Trimming accounts for 10 bases at V and 1 base at J, while the number of junction bases matched to no gene is 15. Library preparation was by the immunoSEQ multiplex PCR assay. For the multiplex PCR, a mixture combining 60 forward primers for TCR Vbeta segments and 13 reverse primers for TCR Jbeta segments was used. Amplification of the CDR3 region of rearranged TCR beta genes was performed with a multiplex PCR assay on genomic DNA. Amplified TCR beta libraries were sequenced as 87-base-pair reads on the Illumina HiSeq System. Under the source paper's analysis protocol: In a later analysis, some 80 million unique TCR beta chains were counted across the approximately 620 repertoires, and approximately 9.9 million of these chains were shared by at least two donors. Raw reads were error-corrected and collapsed into unique sequences with a nearest-neighbor algorithm that merged closely related sequences to remove PCR and sequencing errors. V, D and J gene segments were assigned by aligning CDR3 sequences to IMGT reference sequences. Each retained sequence needed at least a six-nucleotide match to both a V gene segment and a J gene segment. Rearrangements were called productive when the CDR3 lacked stop codons and stayed in frame with V and J; all others were non-productive. CDR3 was defined according to IMGT convention as the region running from the second conserved V-encoded cysteine to the conserved J-encoded phenylalanine. Sequences without an unambiguous match to a single V gene segment were excluded from the earlier analysis of several hundred of the donors. An earlier analysis of almost 600 of the donors classified V segments as functional when productive rearrangements were above 56.7% and as segregating when the standard deviation between donors was above 5%. A statistical classification framework was developed to diagnose cytomegalovirus status using the catalog of TCR beta chain sequences. In a later analysis, V and J genes were assigned by comparing TCR nucleotide sequences against IMGT/GENE-DB human TR gene sequences. Using the TCRdist pipeline, a later analysis assigned CDR3 sequences along with most-parsimonious VDJ recombination scenarios. In a later analysis, every TCR beta chain was defined by the combination of its CDR3 amino acid sequence and its V-gene family, and reads without a unique V-gene family were dropped. In a later analysis, around 650 highly shared, low-generation-probability nucleotide sequences were removed to address suspected cross-contamination and a sequencing artifact. In a later analysis, a clonal expansion index was calculated for each public chain from normalized within-repertoire ranks of inferred template counts. In a later analysis, generation probabilities were computed with a VDJ recombination model fitted to out-of-frame rearrangements, and the resulting probabilities were checked against IGoR. Hypergeometric tests were used in a later analysis to score TCR-TCR, TCR-HLA and TCR-CMV co-occurrence, with a repertoire-size bias correction applied to the TCR pairs. In a later analysis, false discovery rates were estimated by permuting HLA or CMV assignments 20 times. In a later analysis, co-occurring TCRs were grouped with DBSCAN, and TCRdist sequence similarity was added when clustering was performed within HLA-allele-positive subsets. Co-occurrence clustering excluded repertoires with fewer than 30,000 or more than 120,000 public chains, plus five with anomalous nucleotide sharing. Not all clones reach the TCRdb copy of this immuneACCESS table, which keeps in-frame sequences only. Checked studies attribute under half of the gap to unresolved V genes and leave the rest unexplained. The V and J calls and clone size were taken over from that table, and D and trimming were inferred from the DNA. The sample has under 150,000 clones on record, roughly two thirds of them singletons. 1.6% of the sample is in the top ten clones.

This receptor was obtained from a man aged 25-45 years in good health and CMV-seropositive. The rearranged segments are TRBV19 and TRBJ2-5, with 10 bases aligning to TRBD2. Sequencing was performed on PBMCs. The nucleotide sequence reads as follows: TGTGCCACCACTAGTAGAGGGTCTAGCGGGAGCCAAGAGACCCAGTACTTC. Protein translation: CATTSRGSSGSQETQYF.